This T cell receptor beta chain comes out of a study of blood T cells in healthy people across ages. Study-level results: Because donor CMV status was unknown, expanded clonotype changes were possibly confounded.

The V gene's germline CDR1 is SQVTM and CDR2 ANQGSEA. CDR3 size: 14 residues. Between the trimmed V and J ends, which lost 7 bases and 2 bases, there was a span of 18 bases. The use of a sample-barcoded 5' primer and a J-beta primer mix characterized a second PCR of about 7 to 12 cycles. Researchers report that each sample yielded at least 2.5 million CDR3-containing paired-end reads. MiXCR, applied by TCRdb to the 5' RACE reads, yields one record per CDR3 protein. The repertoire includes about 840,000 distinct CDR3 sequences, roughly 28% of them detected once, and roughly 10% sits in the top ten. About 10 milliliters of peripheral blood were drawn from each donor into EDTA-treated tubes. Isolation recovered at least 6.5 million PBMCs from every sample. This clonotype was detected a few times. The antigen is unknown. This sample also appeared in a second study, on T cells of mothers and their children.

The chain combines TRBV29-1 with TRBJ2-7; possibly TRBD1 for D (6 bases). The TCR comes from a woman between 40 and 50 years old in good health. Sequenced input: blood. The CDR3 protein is CSEDTGKPAYEQYF. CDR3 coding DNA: TGCAGCGAAGACACAGGGAAACCGGCCTACGAGCAGTACTTC.